A selection of T cell receptor beta chains follows, all from one sample in a study of cytomegalovirus exposure and HLA in healthy donors. The method was immunoSEQ multiplex PCR; TCRdb's version includes in-frame clones alone and lacks a portion of them. The repertoire has roughly 150,000 clones, 85% of them found once; the top ten carry 1%. What was sequenced was PBMCs. The origin of the receptors is a boy aged 2 to 9 in good health and CMV-seronegative. Each CDR3 is given with its conserved first and last residue. Each record gives: V gene, clone size, D gene, J gene, CDR3 protein, CDR3 DNA. D genes are given only for firm matches. Clone size, where shown, is once, few, many, or a class for clones that have expanded.

TRBV7-2	-	-	TRBJ2-1	CASSYRGRNYNEQFF	TGTGCCAGCAGCTACCGAGGGCGCAACTACAATGAGCAGTTCTTC
TRBV18	-	TRBD1	TRBJ1-2	CASSLTRDSYGYTF	TGTGCCAGCTCACTAACCAGGGACAGCTATGGCTACACCTTC
TRBV30	-	TRBD2	TRBJ2-3	CACKRDSTDTQYF	TGTGCCTGCAAGCGGGACAGCACAGATACGCAGTATTTT
TRBV5-4	-	TRBD2	TRBJ2-2	CASSLAGANTGELFF	TGTGCCAGCAGCCTGGCGGGGGCGAACACCGGGGAGCTGTTTTTT
TRBV9	-	TRBD1	TRBJ1-2	CASRDSGNYGYTF	TGTGCCAGCCGGGACAGCGGAAACTATGGCTACACCTTC
TRBV9	-	TRBD2	TRBJ2-7	CASSVGGAVRTYEQYF	TGTGCCAGCAGCGTCGGGGGGGCGGTCAGAACCTACGAGCAGTACTTC
TRBV28	-	TRBD1	TRBJ1-2	CASSFPGGANYGYTF	TGTGCCAGCAGTTTCCCAGGGGGCGCTAACTATGGCTACACCTTC
TRBV4-1	-	TRBD2	TRBJ2-1	CASSLVSLAREWSYNEQFF	TGCGCCAGCAGCCTTGTAAGTCTAGCGCGGGAGTGGTCCTACAATGAGCAGTTCTTC
TRBV6-1	-	TRBD1	TRBJ1-2	CASSVRDRSDYGYTF	TGTGCCAGCAGTGTCCGGGACAGGTCAGACTATGGCTACACCTTC
TRBV6-5	-	-	TRBJ1-2	CASSTGQTYGYTF	TGTGCCAGCAGTACAGGACAGACCTATGGCTACACCTTC
TRBV30	once	-	TRBJ2-2	CAWSRLVATGELFF	TGTGCCTGGAGTAGGTTGGTAGCTACCGGGGAGCTGTTTTTT
TRBV19	-	TRBD1	TRBJ1-5	CASRDRKKGRQPQHF	TGTGCCAGTCGGGACAGGAAAAAGGGCAGGCAGCCCCAGCATTTT
TRBV4-1	-	-	TRBJ1-4	CASSQVPGATNEKLFF	TGCGCCAGCAGCCAAGTTCCCGGGGCAACTAATGAAAAACTGTTTTTT
TRBV2	-	-	TRBJ1-2	CASSESAGGRASNYGYTF	TGTGCCAGCAGTGAATCGGCGGGAGGGCGGGCATCTAACTATGGCTACACCTTC
TRBV5-4	-	-	TRBJ1-1	CASRVQGNTEAFF	TGTGCCAGCAGAGTCCAGGGCAACACTGAAGCTTTCTTT
TRBV27	-	-	TRBJ2-2	CASSSATGRVTGELFF	TGTGCCAGCAGTTCGGCGACAGGTCGGGTCACCGGGGAGCTGTTTTTT
TRBV7-8	-	TRBD2	TRBJ2-1	CASSLDSRLAGVSSYNEQFF	TGTGCCAGCAGCTTAGATTCACGGCTAGCGGGCGTAAGCTCCTACAATGAGCAGTTCTTC
TRBV19	-	-	TRBJ2-2	CASSWGQNTGELFF	TGTGCCAGTAGTTGGGGACAGAACACCGGGGAGCTGTTTTTT
TRBV9	-	-	TRBJ1-1	CASSVVPQSRGDEAFF	TGTGCCAGCAGCGTAGTTCCCCAATCCCGCGGGGACGAAGCTTTCTTT
TRBV4-2	few	-	TRBJ1-5	CASSQLGGNQPQHF	TGTGCCAGCAGCCAACTAGGGGGCAATCAGCCCCAGCATTTT
TRBV4-1	-	TRBD2	TRBJ2-1	CASSQVLAGGPNEQFF	TGCGCCAGCAGCCAAGTACTAGCGGGGGGGCCAAATGAGCAGTTCTTC
TRBV7-9	-	-	TRBJ2-1	CASSSTSVASYNEQFF	TGTGCCAGCAGCTCGACTAGTGTAGCCTCCTACAATGAGCAGTTCTTC
TRBV19	-	TRBD1	TRBJ2-7	CASSTSRTGAYEQYF	TGTGCCAGTAGTACGAGCAGGACAGGTGCCTACGAGCAGTACTTC
TRBV11-3	-	TRBD1	TRBJ2-1	CASSKTGIGFGNEQFF	TGTGCCAGCAGCAAGACAGGGATAGGGTTTGGGAATGAGCAGTTCTTC
TRBV7-9	-	TRBD2	TRBJ2-1	CASSPTRTSGGNNEQFF	TGTGCCAGCAGCCCCACTCGGACTAGCGGGGGGAACAATGAGCAGTTCTTC
TRBV28	-	TRBD1	TRBJ2-1	CASQGADSYNEQFF	TGTGCCAGCCAGGGGGCCGACTCCTACAATGAGCAGTTCTTC
TRBV27	few	TRBD2	TRBJ2-3	CASSLTGGSTDTQYF	TGTGCCAGCAGTTTAACGGGAGGGTCCACAGATACGCAGTATTTT
TRBV11-2	-	-	TRBJ1-4	CASSAPGPEKLFF	TGTGCCAGCAGCGCACCCGGTCCTGAAAAACTGTTTTTT
TRBV5-1	-	TRBD2	TRBJ2-2	CASSPGLAGGAAGELFF	TGCGCCAGCAGCCCGGGACTAGCGGGAGGGGCCGCCGGGGAGCTGTTTTTT
TRBV28	-	TRBD2	TRBJ2-5	CASSLWVPGSGRKKETQYF	TGTGCCAGCAGTTTATGGGTCCCCGGTAGCGGGAGGAAAAAAGAGACCCAGTACTTC
TRBV4-2	-	-	TRBJ1-3	CASSQGTGSGNTIYF	TGTGCCAGCAGCCAAGGGACGGGGTCTGGAAACACCATATATTTT
TRBV5-1	-	TRBD2	TRBJ2-5	CASSLVVGLADQETQYF	TGCGCCAGCAGCTTGGTAGTAGGACTAGCGGACCAAGAGACCCAGTACTTC
TRBV18	-	-	TRBJ1-5	CASSGTINQPQHF	TGTGCCAGTTCCGGGACAATCAATCAGCCCCAGCATTTT
TRBV11-2	-	-	TRBJ2-7	CASSPRLYEQYF	TGTGCCAGCAGCCCGAGACTCTACGAGCAGTACTTC
TRBV28	-	-	TRBJ2-7	CASSDRARGEQYF	TGTGCCAGCAGCGATCGTGCAAGAGGCGAGCAGTACTTC
TRBV19	-	TRBD1	TRBJ1-1	CASSMTGGTEAFF	TGTGCCAGTAGTATGACAGGGGGCACTGAAGCTTTCTTT
TRBV10-1	-	-	TRBJ1-1	CASRDTLNTEAFF	TGCGCCAGCAGGGACACCCTGAACACTGAAGCTTTCTTT
TRBV30	-	TRBD1	TRBJ1-5	CAWRANPGQGARSMFYQPQHF	TGTGCCTGGCGAGCGAACCCGGGACAGGGGGCGCGTAGTATGTTCTATCAGCCCCAGCATTTT
TRBV6-1	-	TRBD2	TRBJ2-5	CASSVVAGGQETQYF	TGTGCCAGCAGTGTGGTAGCGGGGGGCCAAGAGACCCAGTACTTC
TRBV11-3	-	-	TRBJ1-1	CASSLQQGTEAFF	TGTGCCAGCAGCTTACAACAGGGCACTGAAGCTTTCTTT
TRBV19	-	TRBD2	TRBJ2-2	CASSSDTSGSRFFSTGELFF	TGTGCCAGTAGCAGCGATACTAGCGGGAGTAGATTCTTCAGCACCGGGGAGCTGTTTTTT
TRBV6-5	-	-	TRBJ1-1	CASGEDTEAFF	TGTGCCAGCGGTGAGGACACTGAAGCTTTCTTT
TRBV28	-	TRBD2	TRBJ2-5	CASSPPLYSGRGQTQYF	TGTGCCAGCAGTCCCCCTTTGTATAGCGGGAGGGGACAGACCCAGTACTTC
TRBV5-6	-	-	TRBJ1-5	CASSSFQRGNQPQHF	TGTGCCAGCAGCTCGTTTCAACGAGGCAATCAGCCCCAGCATTTT
TRBV5-1	-	-	TRBJ2-1	CASSPSTENEQFF	TGCGCCAGCAGCCCTTCGACGGAGAATGAGCAGTTCTTC
TRBV7-9	once	TRBD2	TRBJ2-3	CASSSTSGGSTDTQYF	TGTGCCAGCAGCTCGACTAGCGGGGGCAGCACAGATACGCAGTATTTT
TRBV19	-	-	TRBJ1-5	CASSVWTSPDQPQHF	TGTGCCAGTAGTGTTTGGACTTCCCCGGACCAGCCCCAGCATTTT
TRBV21-1	-	-	TRBJ1-2	CASSKRQVPGGLGYGYTF	TGTGCCAGCAGCAAGCGTCAGGTTCCAGGGGGCTTGGGCTATGGCTACACCTTC
TRBV6-5	-	-	TRBJ2-7	CASSLDPTSSYEQYF	TGTGCCAGCAGCCTCGACCCGACATCCTCCTACGAGCAGTACTTC
TRBV27	-	-	TRBJ1-1	CASSWADRNTEAFF	TGTGCCAGCAGTTGGGCTGACCGGAACACTGAAGCTTTCTTT
TRBV6-1	-	-	TRBJ2-2	CASRKGGETGELFF	TGTGCCAGCAGGAAGGGCGGGGAGACCGGGGAGCTGTTTTTT
TRBV6-6	-	-	TRBJ2-1	CASSLYNEQFF	TGTGCCAGCAGCCTGTACAATGAGCAGTTCTTC
TRBV29-1	-	-	TRBJ2-1	CSVETGRGSYNEQFF	TGCAGCGTTGAAACCGGCCGGGGGTCCTACAATGAGCAGTTCTTC
TRBV19	-	TRBD1	TRBJ2-2	CASSIQGALTGELFF	TGTGCCAGTAGTATTCAGGGGGCTCTAACCGGGGAGCTGTTTTTT